This entry features one T cell receptor (beta chain) sequence. The target antigen is unknown. With the Oncomine TCR Beta short-read assay, DNA from cultured CD4+ T cells was sequenced. MiXCR, applied by TCRdb to the PCR reads, yields one record per CDR3 protein. The sample has about 14,000 distinct CDR3 sequences, around half seen once. Treatment meaning: approximately 9-day PBMC culture with coronavirus spike peptide pools or control peptides (ViraFEST assay). Researchers grew the cells for approximately 9 days and then pulled out CD4+ T cells by negative selection. This specimen comes from a study of vaccination and CD4 T cells after COVID-19. Study-level information: The convalescent population consisted of six males and four females, two of whom were of Hispanic ethnicity. Median time from COVID diagnosis to post-COVID sampling was 101 days (35 to 161). The stimulating agents, overlapping spike peptides, came from SARS-CoV-2, HCoV-NL63, HCoV-OC43 and HCoV-229E.

The source was CD4+ T cells from blood, cultured in vitro, collected before SARS-CoV-2 vaccination. The source is a human donor who had recovered from COVID-19.

For the CDR3, the DNA is TGTGCCAGCAGTGAGTTAACGAACACTGAAGCTTTCTTT. Translating it yields CASSELTNTEAFF. This chain connects TRBV6-1 to TRBJ1-1, with no clear D. The CDR3 loop spans 13 amino acids. Trimming stripped 3 bases from V and 1 base from J, with 6 bases between. Germline V CDR1 and CDR2: MNHNS, SASEGT.